The 13 T cell receptor beta chains listed next were all sequenced from one sample in a study. TCRdb redid the calling of the 5' RACE reads with MiXCR, one entry per CDR3 protein. The top ten clones hold approximately 3% of a sample with some 9,100 distinct CDR3 sequences, 12% to 15% of them seen once. Cells sorted as Tregs were CD4+, CD25+ and CD127-/low. Material for sequencing was Tregs sorted from blood. The origin of the receptors is a female donor with breast cancer.

This clonotype was picked up many times. The V call is TRBV29-1, the J call TRBJ2-1; D unclear. The germline CDR1 and CDR2 sequences are SQVTM and ANQGSEA. The ends were cut back, 1 base at V and 8 bases at J, with 12 bases in the middle. CDR3 length: 13 residues. The CDR3 region is CSVEVGIVDEQFF. In DNA form, the CDR3 reads TGCAGCGTTGAAGTTGGTATCGTCGATGAGCAGTTCTTC.

With respect to this clonotype: Its ends do not fully match the called genes, so a read error is possible. V is TRBV23-1 and J is TRBJ2-1; maybe TRBD2 (6 bases). TRBV23-1 is an open reading frame, and its role is uncertain. CDR3 length equals 16 residues. The CDR3 coding sequence is TGCGCCAGCAGTCAATCGAGTAGCGGAGGCTTTAATGAGCAGTTATTC. Its translation: CASSQSSSGGFNEQLF.

This clonotype is a singleton in its sample. Here the CDR3 DNA reads TGCGCCAGCAGCTTGGGGACTAGCCGATCGGGGCAGTACTTC. Its translation: CASSLGTSRSGQYF. The genes are TRBV5-1 and TRBJ2-7, with 8 positions matching TRBD2. CDR3 length equals 14 residues. The germline CDR1 and CDR2 sequences are SGHRS and YFSETQ. The V and J ends lost 0 bases and 9 bases, in that order; junction bases with no gene match: 8. Filled out from reference TRBV5-1 and TRBJ2-7, the complete variable domain reads KAGVTQTPRYLIKTRGQQVTLSCSPISGHRSVSWYQQTPGQGLQFLFEYFSETQRNKGNFPGRFSGRQFSNSRSEMNVSTLELGDSALYLCASSLGTSRSGQYFGPGTRLTVT.

This clonotype has ten or more counts. The chain joins TRBV4-1 to TRBJ1-1; no reliable D call. Trimming removed 4 bases from V and 4 bases from J, with 13 bases in between. This CDR3 is 14 amino acids long. Germline V gives CDR1 MGHRA, CDR2 YSYEKL. CDR3 in amino acids: CASSRRGVGTEAFF. The DNA for the CDR3 is TGCGCCAGCAGCCGCCGTGGGGTCGGCACTGAAGCTTTCTTT.

A few counts support this clonotype. This chain connects TRBV27 to TRBJ2-2; D could derive from TRBD1 or TRBD2 (6 bases each). Deletions cut 4 bases from V and 3 bases from J, with 12 bases between. Germline CDR1 MNHEY, CDR2 SMNVEV (reference sequence). This CDR3 has 15 residues. Written as DNA, the CDR3 is TGTGCCAGCAGTTATAGGGGGAGGTACACCGGGGAGCTGTTTTTT. Its protein is CASSYRGRYTGELFF.

This clonotype is categorized as medium-sized. V usage is TRBV20-1 and J usage is TRBJ2-3, with D tentatively TRBD1 (7 bases). Germline V gene sequence: CDR1 DFQATT, CDR2 SNEGSKA (reference sequence). The CDR3 totals 15 residues. The germline V and J ends were trimmed by 6 bases and 4 bases, with 20 bases remaining between them. The CDR3, as DNA: TGCAGTGCCGCAGGGGGGCAGGGGCTCCCAGATACGCAGTATTTT. Translating gives CSAAGGQGLPDTQYF.

This clonotype was recorded at least ten times. The chain uses TRBV6-2 or TRBV6-3 and TRBJ2-1, with 8 bases matching TRBD2. The CDR3 loop spans 14 amino acids. The germline V gene encodes CDR1 MNHEY and CDR2 SVGEGT. The J segment lost 9 bases and the V segment lost 8 bases, leaving 12 bases of the junction unmatched. The CDR3 loop reads CASLAGHKYGEQFF. CDR3 nucleotides: TGTGCCAGCCTAGCGGGCCACAAATACGGTGAGCAGTTCTTC.

In this sample, this clonotype is medium-sized. The V call is TRBV6-5, the J call TRBJ1-6, with D maybe TRBD1 (5 bases). The V gene's germline CDR1 is MNHEY and CDR2 SVGAGI. With 2 bases removed from V and 7 bases from J, the gap between germline ends came to 9 bases. CDR3 size: 14 residues. The CDR3 coding sequence is TGTGCCAGCAGTTACGGGCAGGGAAATTCACCCCTCCACTTT. Its protein is CASSYGQGNSPLHF.

This clonotype is medium-sized (0.01 to 0.1%) within its sample. The chain is built from TRBV28 and TRBJ2-7, with 14 bases lining up with TRBD2. The CDR3 totals 16 residues. Trimming cost V 4 bases and J 3 bases; bases outside gene matches: 5. From germline, CDR1 is MDHEN and CDR2 SYDVKM. CDR3 DNA sequence: TGTGCCAGCAGTTCGCCGGGACTAGCGGGAGACTACGAGCAGTACTTC. Translated, it gives CASSSPGLAGDYEQYF.

This clonotype is medium-sized within its sample. The gene calls are TRBV5-1 and TRBJ2-1, with 7 nucleotides matching TRBD1. The CDR3 is made up of 13 amino acids. Trimming at V came to 5 bases and at J to 8 bases, leaving 7 bases not matched to a gene. Germline assignment: CDR1 SGHRS and CDR2 YFSETQ. The CDR3 region has the DNA TGCGCCAGCAGAAGGGACAGTAGGGATGAGCAGTTCTTC. Protein sequence: CASRRDSRDEQFF.

Relative to its sample, this clonotype is medium-sized. The rearrangement links TRBV15 to TRBJ2-7; tentative D call: TRBD1 (5 bases). Germline assignment: CDR1 LNHNV and CDR2 YYDKDF (reference sequence). The V and J ends lost 0 bases and 2 bases respectively, with 11 bases between them. The CDR3 has 15 amino acids. The DNA for the CDR3 is TGTGCCACCAGCAGAGATCTGGTCAGGGCCTACGAGCAGTACTTC. This encodes CATSRDLVRAYEQYF.

There are many counts of this clonotype. The V call is TRBV7-3, the J call TRBJ2-1; perhaps TRBD2 as D (5 bases). The length of the CDR3 is 13 residues. Germline V gene lookup returns CDR1 SGHTA and CDR2 FQGTGA. Deletions cut 1 base from V and 9 bases from J, with 10 bases between. This CDR3 is CASSLSMAGEQFF. The DNA for the CDR3 is TGTGCCAGCAGCTTAAGTATGGCGGGTGAGCAGTTCTTC.

By frequency in the sample, this clonotype is medium-sized. The CDR3 region has the DNA TGTGCCAGCAGCTTGCCGGCCAACTATGGCTACACCTTC. Translated, it gives CASSLPANYGYTF. This chain uses TRBV5-6 with TRBJ1-2; no clear D gene. The CDR3 is 13 amino acids. Germline lookup yields CDR1 SGHDT and CDR2 YYEEEE. V lost 1 base, J lost 2 bases, and 6 bases lay in between.